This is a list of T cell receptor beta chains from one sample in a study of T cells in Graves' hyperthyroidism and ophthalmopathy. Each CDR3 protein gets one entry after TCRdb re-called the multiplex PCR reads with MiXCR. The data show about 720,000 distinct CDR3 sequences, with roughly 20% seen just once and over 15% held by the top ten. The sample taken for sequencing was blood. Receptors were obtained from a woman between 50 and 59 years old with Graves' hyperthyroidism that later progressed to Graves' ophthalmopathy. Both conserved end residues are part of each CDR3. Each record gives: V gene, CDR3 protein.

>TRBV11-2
CASSLTWGSNQPQHF
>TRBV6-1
CASSFDRATYGYTF
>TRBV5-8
CASSQGRAPDTQYF
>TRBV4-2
CASSPGAGRSYEQYF
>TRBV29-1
CSVEREYETQYF
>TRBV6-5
CASSYPGTDINQPQHF
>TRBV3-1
CASSPPQTVNTEAFF
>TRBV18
CASSSNWDRGQPQHF
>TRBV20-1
CSARGVGDNYGYTF
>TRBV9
CASSATGTGISLTPGGYTF
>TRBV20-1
CSASDRWHEKLFF
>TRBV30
CACGQGVTNEKLFF
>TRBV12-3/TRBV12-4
CASSRGAPGTGHETQYF
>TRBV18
CASSPRKSEAFF
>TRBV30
CAWYLERGGLGEQFF
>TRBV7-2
CASSPSADGYTF
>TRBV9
CASSLSQGADYNEQFF
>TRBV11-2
CASSLGTTNTEAFF
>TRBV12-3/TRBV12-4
CASSPPGLAEKTDTQYF
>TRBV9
CASSVLAGELFF
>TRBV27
CASGDRGGYNQPQHF
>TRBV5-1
CASSSIADREEKLFF
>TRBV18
CASSPGPGRDNSPLHF
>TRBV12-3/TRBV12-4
CASSFDSSQGGREQFF
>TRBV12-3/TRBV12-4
CASSLTPGTQYF
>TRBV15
CATSRARPGQYTDTQYF
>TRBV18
CASSKRRVADSGNTIYF
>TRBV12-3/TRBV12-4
CASSLGPYYERYF
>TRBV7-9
CASSSLRGYDTEAFF
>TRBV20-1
CSTSGTGLYEQYF
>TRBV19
CASSTGPTLAKNIQYF
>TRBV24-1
CATSEQGTDTQYF
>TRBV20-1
CSARGGGGRLKDQPQHF
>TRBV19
CASSIVWVSNQPQHF
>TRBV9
CASSDQDSLYF
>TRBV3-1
CASSSTDSYEQYF
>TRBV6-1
CASRTFPGQGAGQPQHF
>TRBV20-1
CSATLSTRDRNYGYTF
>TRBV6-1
CAIDRVGTEAFF
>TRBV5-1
CASSLTQSEVFNYGYTF
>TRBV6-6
CASQETGNGYTF
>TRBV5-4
CASSLTDRMNYEQYF
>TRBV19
CASSIYFGWMNTEAFF
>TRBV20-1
CSARGLGPNNSPLHF
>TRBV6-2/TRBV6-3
CASSYSLGQGWYGYTF
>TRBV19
CASRLQGMDTEAFF
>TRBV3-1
CASSQKIQGAYEQYF
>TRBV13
CASSFIGAEQYF
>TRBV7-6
CASSPHTSTDTQYF
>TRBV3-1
CASSQARAGDTEAFF
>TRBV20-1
CSARTPLGQGEETQYF
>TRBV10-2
CASSESWDTEAFF
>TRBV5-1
CASSWMTGKVGGEQYF
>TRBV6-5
CASSSKTGIFSGANVLTF
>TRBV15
CATSRDWGRNTGELFF
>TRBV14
CASSPAGFVNTEAFF
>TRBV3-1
CASRGQGDTNTEAFF
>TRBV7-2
CASSLSTGGVSGNTIYF